This TCR beta chain comes out of a study of shared clonotypes between healthy human individuals. Study findings and constraints: Larger estimated richness was generally recorded for naive subsets relative to memory subsets. The naive CD4 repertoires of a few donors were compared, and around 5.1% of clonotypes were shared.

Notes on this clone: Its matching antigen is unknown.

Assay: immunoSEQ multiplex PCR; the TCRdb copy retains only in-frame clones and omits some. The table has about 1.5 million clones, approximately 98% seen once. The V end lost 4 bases, the J end lost 6 bases, and 12 bases lay between the germline ends. This CDR3 has 14 amino acids. The germline gives CDR1 SGHDN, CDR2 FVKESK. The chain uses TRBV14 and TRBJ2-2, with D possibly matching TRBD1 (5 bases). The sequence derives from a young man in good health. Sequenced sample: naive CD4+ T cells sorted from blood. Subset denoted: CD45RA+ positively selected. In DNA form, the CDR3 reads TGTGCCAGCAGCCCTCAGGGTGTGGCCGGGGAGCTGTTTTTT. It codes for CASSPQGVAGELFF. The full variable domain, in which reference TRBV14 and TRBJ2-2 provide the parts outside the CDR3, is EAGVTQFPSHSVIEKGQTVTLRCDPISGHDNLYWYRRVMGKEIKFLLHFVKESKQDESGMPNNRFLAERTGGTYSTLKVQPAELEDSGVYFCASSPQGVAGELFFGEGSRLTVL.